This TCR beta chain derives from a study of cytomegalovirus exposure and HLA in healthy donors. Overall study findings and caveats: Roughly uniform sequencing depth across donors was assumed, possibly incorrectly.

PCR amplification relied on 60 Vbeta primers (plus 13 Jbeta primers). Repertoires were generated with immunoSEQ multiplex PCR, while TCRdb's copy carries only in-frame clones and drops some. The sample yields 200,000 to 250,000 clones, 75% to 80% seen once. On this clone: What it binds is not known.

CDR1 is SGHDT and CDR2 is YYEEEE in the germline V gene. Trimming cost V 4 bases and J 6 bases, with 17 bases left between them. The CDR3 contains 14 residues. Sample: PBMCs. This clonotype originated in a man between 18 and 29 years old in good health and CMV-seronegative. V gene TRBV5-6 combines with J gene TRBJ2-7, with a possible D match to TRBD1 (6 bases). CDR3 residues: CASSVGTGSGEQYF. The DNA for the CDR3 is TGTGCCAGCAGCGTGGGTACAGGGTCGGGCGAGCAGTACTTC. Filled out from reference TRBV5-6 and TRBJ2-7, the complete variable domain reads DAGVTQSPTHLIKTRGQQVTLRCSPKSGHDTVSWYQQALGQGPQFIFQYYEEEERQRGNFPDRFSGHQFPNYSSELNVNALLLGDSALYLCASSVGTGSGEQYFGPGTRLTVT.